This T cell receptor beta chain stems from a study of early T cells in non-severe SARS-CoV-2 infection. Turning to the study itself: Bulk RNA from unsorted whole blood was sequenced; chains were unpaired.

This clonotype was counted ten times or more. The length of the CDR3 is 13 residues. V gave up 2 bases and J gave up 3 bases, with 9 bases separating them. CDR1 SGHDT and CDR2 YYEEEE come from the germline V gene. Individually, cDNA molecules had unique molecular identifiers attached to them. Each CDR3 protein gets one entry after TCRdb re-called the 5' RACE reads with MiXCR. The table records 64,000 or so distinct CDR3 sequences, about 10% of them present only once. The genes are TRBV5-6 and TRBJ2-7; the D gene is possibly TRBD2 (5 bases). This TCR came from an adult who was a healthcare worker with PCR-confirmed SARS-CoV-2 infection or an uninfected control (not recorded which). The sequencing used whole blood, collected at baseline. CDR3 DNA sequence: TGTGCCAGCAGCTTCGGCGGACTCTACGAGCAGTACTTC. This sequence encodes CASSFGGLYEQYF.